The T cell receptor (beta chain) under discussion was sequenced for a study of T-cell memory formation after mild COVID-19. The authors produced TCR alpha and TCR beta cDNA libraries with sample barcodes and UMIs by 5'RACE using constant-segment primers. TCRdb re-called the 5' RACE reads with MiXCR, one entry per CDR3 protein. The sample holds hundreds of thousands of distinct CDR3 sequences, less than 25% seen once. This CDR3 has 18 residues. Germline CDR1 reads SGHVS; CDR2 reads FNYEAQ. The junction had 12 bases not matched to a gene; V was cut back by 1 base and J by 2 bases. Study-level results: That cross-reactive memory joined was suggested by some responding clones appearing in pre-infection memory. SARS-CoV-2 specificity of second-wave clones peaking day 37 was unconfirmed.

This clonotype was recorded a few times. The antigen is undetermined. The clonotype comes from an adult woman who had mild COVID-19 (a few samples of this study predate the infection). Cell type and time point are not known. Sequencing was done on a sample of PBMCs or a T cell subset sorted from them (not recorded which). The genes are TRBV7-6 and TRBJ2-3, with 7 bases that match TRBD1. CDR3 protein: CASSLVFLQGTPTDTQYF. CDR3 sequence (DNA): TGTGCCAGCAGCTTAGTTTTTTTACAGGGGACCCCCACAGATACGCAGTATTTT.